Following are 18 T cell receptor beta chains from one sample sequenced in a study of blood T cell repertoires in COVID-19. Data came from immunoSEQ multiplex PCR; TCRdb stores just in-frame clones and leaves some out. The sample holds approximately 88,000 clones; 80% are singletons and the top ten take 8% to 9%. The sequenced sample consisted of peripheral blood. These receptors all stem from a man aged 50 or older who had recovered from COVID-19.

This clone was counted only a few times. V and J are TRBV30 and TRBJ2-7, with D possibly matching TRBD2 (5 bases). CDR3 size: 16 residues. Germline CDR1 and CDR2: GTSNPN and SVGIG (reference sequence). V dropped 4 bases and J dropped 3 bases, with 22 bases sitting between them. The CDR3 nucleotides read TGTGCCTGGAACTCACCCGGGATGCAAGGTGGCTACGAGCAGTACTTC. Translating it yields CAWNSPGMQGGYEQYF. Using reference TRBV30 and TRBJ2-7 for the parts outside the CDR3, the full variable domain is SQTIHQWPATLVQPVGSPLSLECTVEGTSNPNLYWYRQAAGRGLQLLFYSVGIGQISSEVPQNLSASRPQDRQFILSSKKLLLSDSGFYLCAWNSPGMQGGYEQYFGPGTRLTVT.

The V and J genes are TRBV29-1 and TRBJ2-5; weak D call: TRBD1 (6 bases). Trimming took off 7 bases at V and 2 bases at J, with 14 bases between the two ends. The CDR3 runs 13 residues. Germline V gene sequence: CDR1 SQVTM, CDR2 ANQGSEA. CDR3 bases: TGCAGCGCTGTGGACAGCATACAAGAGACCCAGTACTTC. This translates into CSAVDSIQETQYF.

This rearrangement joins TRBV20-1 to TRBJ1-1; a possible D gene is TRBD1 (5 bases). Per germline, CDR1 DFQATT and CDR2 SNEGSKA (reference sequence). V lost 3 bases to trimming and J lost 2 bases, with 16 bases between them. The CDR3 has 15 amino acids. This CDR3 is CSASVAGTPNTEAFF. The CDR3, as DNA: TGCAGTGCTAGTGTAGCAGGGACTCCTAACACTGAAGCTTTCTTT.

The genes are TRBV7-9 and TRBJ1-4; D gene unclear. This CDR3 contains 15 residues. Trimming removed 6 bases at V and 4 bases at J, with 15 bases between. Looked up from germline, CDR1 is SEHNR and CDR2 is FQNEAQ (reference sequence). CDR3 DNA sequence: TGTGCCAGCAGTACAATGGGCGTTGGTAATGAAAAACTGTTTTTT. Translated, it gives CASSTMGVGNEKLFF.

This clone was seen more than once but under ten times. The V and J genes are TRBV7-9 and TRBJ1-3, with D tentatively TRBD1 (5 bases). This CDR3 contains 14 residues. Germline CDR1 and CDR2: SEHNR and FQNEAQ (reference sequence). V lost 3 bases to trimming and J lost 2 bases, with 8 bases between them. CDR3 in amino acids: CASSFRGAGNTIYF. Here the CDR3 DNA reads TGTGCCAGCAGCTTCCGGGGGGCTGGAAACACCATATATTTT.

This clone has a single count. The chain carries TRBV5-6 and TRBJ2-7; 7 bases agree with TRBD2. Germline CDR1 is SGHDT and CDR2 is YYEEEE. The CDR3 runs 13 residues. Trimming at V came to 4 bases and at J to 6 bases, leaving 7 bases not matched to a gene. The CDR3 loop reads CASSPRTRSEQYF. As DNA, the CDR3 is TGTGCCAGCAGCCCTAGGACTAGGTCCGAGCAGTACTTC.

The chain is built from TRBV7-9 and TRBJ2-1; the match to TRBD2 covers 13 bases. V gave up 7 bases and J gave up 9 bases; unmatched junction bases: 6. The CDR3 is 14 residues long. Germline CDR1 and CDR2: SEHNR and FQNEAQ (reference sequence). CDR3 DNA: TGTGCCAGCATCACTAGCGGGGGGGCCGGTGAGCAGTTCTTC. Its protein is CASITSGGAGEQFF.

About this clone: At one boundary the junction diverges from the germline segment, which might be a read error. This chain links TRBV7-7 with TRBJ2-1, with 12 nucleotides matching TRBD2. CDR3 length: 15 amino acids. Germline CDR1 is SSHAT and CDR2 is FNYEAQ (reference sequence). The CDR3 loop reads CASSPTSGGYNEQFF. CDR3 nucleotides: TGTGCTAGCAGCCCTACTAGCGGGGGGTACAATGAGCAGTTCTTC.

The V call is TRBV6-5, the J call TRBJ1-1; 8 bases agree with TRBD1. Per the germline V gene, CDR1 is MNHEY and CDR2 is SVGAGI. V shed 5 bases and J 1 base; nucleotides not matched to a gene: 6. The CDR3 consists of 15 residues. The chain's CDR3 is CASSTPGQANTEAFF. Here the CDR3 DNA reads TGTGCCAGCAGTACTCCGGGACAGGCGAACACTGAAGCTTTCTTT.

The chain is built from TRBV4-2 and TRBJ2-1; D unresolved. The length of the CDR3 is 12 residues. The V and J ends lost 1 base and 6 bases respectively, with 4 bases between them. CDR1 is LGHNA, CDR2 YNFKEQ, per germline. The CDR3 spells CASSQVANEQFF. The CDR3 DNA reads as TGTGCCAGCAGCCAAGTAGCCAATGAGCAGTTCTTC.

The chain's CDR3 is CASSQGPGEETQYF. CDR3 DNA: TGTGCCAGCAGCCAAGGACCAGGGGAGGAGACCCAGTACTTC. The V and J genes are TRBV3-1 (or the pseudogene TRBV3-2) and TRBJ2-5; possibly TRBD1 for D (6 bases). Trimming took off 1 base at V and 5 bases at J, with 11 bases between the two ends. Germline V gene lookup returns CDR1 LGHDT and CDR2 YNNKEL (reference sequence). The CDR3 totals 14 residues.

This chain links TRBV9 with TRBJ2-2; weak D call: TRBD1 (5 bases). CDR1 is SGDLS and CDR2 is YYNGEE in the germline V gene. The V and J ends lost 3 bases and 6 bases respectively, with 15 bases between them. The CDR3 has 15 residues. Written as DNA, the CDR3 is TGTGCCAGCAGCGCCGACCTCCAGGGCCCCGGGGAGCTGTTTTTT. This encodes CASSADLQGPGELFF.

This clone appeared once. V is TRBV5-6 and J is TRBJ2-5; the match to TRBD2 covers 8 bases. V shed 7 bases and J 2 bases; nucleotides not matched to a gene: 13. The germline V gene encodes CDR1 SGHDT and CDR2 YYEEEE. The length of the CDR3 is 16 residues. CDR3 bases: TGTGCCAGCGGACTGATTAGCGGGGAGCTACAAGAGACCCAGTACTTC. Its protein is CASGLISGELQETQYF.

The CDR3 loop is CASSVAGGAGTQYF. The CDR3 region has the DNA TGTGCCAGCAGCGTAGCGGGGGGGGCCGGGACCCAGTACTTC. The chain combines TRBV9 with TRBJ2-5, with 8 bases that match TRBD2. V shed 0 bases and J 7 bases; nucleotides not matched to a gene: 5. Germline CDR1 and CDR2: SGDLS and YYNGEE. This CDR3 comprises 14 residues.

A few counts support this clone. The chain has TRBV28 and TRBJ2-7, with D possibly matching TRBD1 (5 bases). Germline CDR1 MDHEN, CDR2 SYDVKM. Trimming pared 2 bases from V and 4 bases from J, leaving 15 bases between. The CDR3 consists of 15 residues. CDR3 amino acids: CASSLTGIQGYEQYF. CDR3 nucleotides: TGTGCCAGCAGTTTAACAGGAATTCAAGGATACGAGCAGTACTTC.

The V gene is TRBV7-2, the J gene TRBJ2-3, with D perhaps TRBD2 (5 bases). The germline V and J ends were trimmed by 5 bases and 0 bases, with 12 bases remaining between them. This CDR3 has 15 amino acids. Germline CDR1 is SGHTA and CDR2 is FQGNSA. CDR3 sequence reads: CASSPLGRSTDTQYF. For the CDR3, the DNA is TGTGCCAGCAGCCCTTTAGGGAGAAGCACAGATACGCAGTATTTT.

This clone was detected a few times. The genes are TRBV11-1 and TRBJ1-1; 8 bases match TRBD1. The CDR3 length is 13 residues. Trimming took 4 bases from V and 6 from J; bases not matched to a gene: 4. Germline V lookup: CDR1 SGHAT, CDR2 FQDESV (reference sequence). CDR3 DNA sequence: TGTGCCAGCAGCTCCGACAGGGGTCCTGAAGCTTTCTTT. The encoded protein is CASSSDRGPEAFF.

This rearrangement joins TRBV7-2 to TRBJ1-1, with 9 bases matching TRBD1. The CDR3 runs 15 residues. V was pared by 5 bases and J by 5 bases, with 9 bases of the junction left unmatched. CDR1 and CDR2 from the germline V gene are SGHTA and FQGNSA. The CDR3 reads CASSITGGILTEAFF. CDR3 DNA: TGTGCCAGCAGCATTACAGGGGGCATTCTGACTGAAGCTTTCTTT.